This T cell receptor (beta chain) comes out of a study of shared clonotypes between healthy human individuals. Clones were read by immunoSEQ multiplex PCR, and TCRdb kept only the in-frame ones, dropping some. The table has over 1.4 million clones, roughly 96% seen once. Germline CDR1 SEHNR, CDR2 FQNEAQ (reference sequence). The V end lost 1 base, the J end lost 5 bases, and 14 bases lay between the germline ends. This CDR3 comprises 15 residues. Sample: naive CD4+ T cells sorted from blood. Subset given: CD45RA+ positively selected. J is TRBJ2-5 and V is TRBV7-9; no clear D. The clonotype comes from a man aged 25-45 years in good health. CDR3 sequence reads: CASSLGESVRETQYF. The CDR3 nucleotides read TGTGCCAGCAGCTTAGGCGAGTCTGTCCGGGAGACCCAGTACTTC. The complete variable domain, with remaining parts taken from reference TRBV7-9 and TRBJ2-5, reads DTGVSQNPRHKITKRGQNVTFRCDPISEHNRLYWYRQTLGQGPEFLTYFQNEAQLEKSRLLSDRFSAERPKGSFSTLEIQRTEQGDSAMYLCASSLGESVRETQYFGPGTRLLVL.